Listed below are T cell receptor beta chains from one sample, sequenced in a study of T cells after yellow fever vaccination. Each CDR3 protein is one row after TCRdb ran MiXCR on the 5' RACE reads. The sample has about 350,000 distinct CDR3 sequences; around a tenth are singletons. The source material was PBMCs, sampled on the day of the first yellow fever vaccination. These receptors came from a man younger than 35 who received the YFV17D yellow fever vaccine. Both conserved end residues are part of each CDR3. D genes are given only for firm matches. Where a row states a size, it is once, few, many or the class of an expanded clone; other rows omit it.

clone_size j_call v_call d_call cdr3_nt cdr3_aa
few TRBJ2-3 TRBV10-3 TRBD2 TGTGCCATCAGTGTTACTAGCGGGGCCACAGATACGCAGTATTTT CAISVTSGATDTQYF
NA TRBJ1-1 TRBV7-9 TRBD1 TGTGCCAGCAGCGGGCGACAGGGGGCAGTCACTGAAGCTTTCTTT CASSGRQGAVTEAFF
NA TRBJ1-5 TRBV4-3 NA TGCGCCAGCAGCCATAATACCAATCAGCCCCAGCATTTT CASSHNTNQPQHF
NA TRBJ1-2 TRBV5-1 NA TGCGCCAGCAGGCCGGGGCCACAGCGACCTAACTATGGCTACACCTTC CASRPGPQRPNYGYTF
few TRBJ2-5 TRBV5-6 NA TGTGCCAGCAGCTTGGCGGGCCAACCCCCGGAGACCCAGTACTTC CASSLAGQPPETQYF
few TRBJ2-5 TRBV3-1 TRBD1 TGTGCCAGCAGCCTCAGACAGGGGGCGTCGGAGACCCAGTACTTC CASSLRQGASETQYF
NA TRBJ2-1 TRBV7-6 NA TGTGCCAGCAGCTCTGGGGTTGTGCAGTTCTTC CASSSGVVQFF
NA TRBJ2-5 TRBV5-1 NA TGCGCCAGCAGCCCACAAGACGGAGAGACCCAGTACTTC CASSPQDGETQYF
NA TRBJ1-1 TRBV5-4 NA TGTGCCAGCAGCTTGGACGGGACGATGAACACTGAAGCTTTCTTT CASSLDGTMNTEAFF
many TRBJ2-1 TRBV10-3 TRBD1 TGTGCCATCACTGGGACAGGGGGCAATGAGCAGTTCTTC CAITGTGGNEQFF
NA TRBJ1-6 TRBV7-8 NA TGTGCCAGCAGCTTCTTAGCCGGTATCAAGACAGTCCAATCGCCCCTCCACTTT CASSFLAGIKTVQSPLHF
NA TRBJ2-5 TRBV6-5 NA TGTGCCAGCAGTTACTCTGCAGGGTCCGTCTTGGAGACCCAGTACTTC CASSYSAGSVLETQYF
NA TRBJ1-5 TRBV28 NA TGTGCCAGCAGCCCCTCGCCCACAGGCGTCAATCAGCCCCAGCATTTT CASSPSPTGVNQPQHF
few TRBJ2-1 TRBV4-2 TRBD2 TGTGCCAGCAGCCAGGCGCCGGGACTACGCTCCAGCTCCTACAATGAGCAGTTCTTC CASSQAPGLRSSSYNEQFF
few TRBJ1-6 TRBV4-3 TRBD1 TGCGCCAGCAGCCAAGTCCGGGGACAGGGGCTTTCACCCCTCCACTTT CASSQVRGQGLSPLHF
NA TRBJ2-1 TRBV28 NA TGTGCCATTACAGGGTACAATGAGCAGTTCTTC CAITGYNEQFF
NA TRBJ2-5 TRBV29-1 NA TGCAGCGTTGAAGAATTAGGACGGTCGGCAGAGACCCAGTACTTC CSVEELGRSAETQYF
NA TRBJ2-5 TRBV4-3 NA TGCGCCAGCAGCCAAGACCCGGCGGGACTTTTAGGAGAGACCCAGTACTTC CASSQDPAGLLGETQYF
few TRBJ2-5 TRBV5-6 NA TGTGCCAGCAGCTGGGGACTTCAACAAGAGACCCAGTACTTC CASSWGLQQETQYF
NA TRBJ2-7 TRBV5-1 TRBD2 TGCGCCAGCAGCGCTAGCGGGGGGACCTACGAGCAGTACTTC CASSASGGTYEQYF
many TRBJ1-2 TRBV5-5 NA TGTGCCAGCAGCTTAGTTTGGACGAGCTATGGCTACACCTTC CASSLVWTSYGYTF
few TRBJ2-7 TRBV4-1 NA TGCGCCAGCAGCCTTCTACTTAGCCCCGACTACGAGCAGTACTTC CASSLLLSPDYEQYF
few TRBJ1-5 TRBV5-1 NA TGCGCCAGCAGCTTGGAGGGGGGGCTTGGGCAGCCCCAGCATTTT CASSLEGGLGQPQHF